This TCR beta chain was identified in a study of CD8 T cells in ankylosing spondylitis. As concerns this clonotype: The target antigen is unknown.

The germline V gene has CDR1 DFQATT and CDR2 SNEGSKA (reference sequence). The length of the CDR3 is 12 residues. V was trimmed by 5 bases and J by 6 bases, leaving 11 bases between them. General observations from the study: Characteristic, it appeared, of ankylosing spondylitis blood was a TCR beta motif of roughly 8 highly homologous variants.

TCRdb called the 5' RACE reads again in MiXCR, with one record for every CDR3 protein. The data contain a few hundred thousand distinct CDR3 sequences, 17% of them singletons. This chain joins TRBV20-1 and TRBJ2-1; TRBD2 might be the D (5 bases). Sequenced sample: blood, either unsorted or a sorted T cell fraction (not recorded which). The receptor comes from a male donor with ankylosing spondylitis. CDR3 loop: CSAATSRNEQFF. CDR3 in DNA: TGCAGTGCTGCTACTAGTCGCAATGAGCAGTTCTTC.